This T cell receptor beta chain was profiled in a study of blood T cell repertoires in COVID-19. Method: immunoSEQ multiplex PCR; TCRdb's copy keeps in-frame clones and lacks some. The table shows about 210,000 clones, with 80% to 90% occurring only once. With 4 bases clipped from V and 6 bases from J, the junction kept 12 bases outside the gene matches. The CDR3 runs 15 residues. Germline-derived CDR1 and CDR2 are MNHEY and SVGEGT. The V and J genes are TRBV6-2 or TRBV6-3 and TRBJ2-7, with TRBD2 matching over 7 bases. The material sequenced was PBMCs or T cells enriched from blood (not recorded which). The sequence was collected from a man aged 25-45 years who had recovered from COVID-19. The CDR3 is CASSSPRLLASEQYF. As DNA, the CDR3 is TGTGCCAGCAGTTCCCCTCGCCTACTAGCGTCCGAGCAGTACTTC.